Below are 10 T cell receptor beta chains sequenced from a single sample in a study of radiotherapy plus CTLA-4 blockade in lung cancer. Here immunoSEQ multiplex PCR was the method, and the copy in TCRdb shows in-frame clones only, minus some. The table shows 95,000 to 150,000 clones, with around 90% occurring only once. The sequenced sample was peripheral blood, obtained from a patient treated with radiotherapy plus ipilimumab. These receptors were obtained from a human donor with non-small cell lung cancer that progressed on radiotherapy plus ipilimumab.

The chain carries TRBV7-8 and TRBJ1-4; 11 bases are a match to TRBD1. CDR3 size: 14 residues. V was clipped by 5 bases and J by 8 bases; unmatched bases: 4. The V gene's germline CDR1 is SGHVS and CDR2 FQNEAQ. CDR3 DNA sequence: TGTGCCAGCAGCACCGGACAGGGGGCAGAAAAACTGTTTTTT. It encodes CASSTGQGAEKLFF. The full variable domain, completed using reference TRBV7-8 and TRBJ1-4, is GAGVSQSPRYKVAKRGQDVALRCDPISGHVSLFWYQQALGQGPEFLTYFQNEAQLDKSGLPSDRFFAERPEGSVSTLKIQRTQQEDSAVYLCASSTGQGAEKLFFGSGTQLSVL.

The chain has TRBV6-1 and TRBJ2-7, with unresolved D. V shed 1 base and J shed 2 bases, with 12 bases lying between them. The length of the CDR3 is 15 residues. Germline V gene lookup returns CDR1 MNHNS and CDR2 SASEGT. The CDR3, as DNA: TGTGCCAGCAGTGAAGGGGCCTTCCTCGCCTACGAGCAGTACTTC. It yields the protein CASSEGAFLAYEQYF.

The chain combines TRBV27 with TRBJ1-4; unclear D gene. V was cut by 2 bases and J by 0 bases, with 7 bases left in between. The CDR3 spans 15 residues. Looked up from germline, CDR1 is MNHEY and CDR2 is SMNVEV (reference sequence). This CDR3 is CASSLKQATNEKLFF. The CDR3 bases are TGTGCCAGCAGTTTAAAGCAGGCAACTAATGAAAAACTGTTTTTT.

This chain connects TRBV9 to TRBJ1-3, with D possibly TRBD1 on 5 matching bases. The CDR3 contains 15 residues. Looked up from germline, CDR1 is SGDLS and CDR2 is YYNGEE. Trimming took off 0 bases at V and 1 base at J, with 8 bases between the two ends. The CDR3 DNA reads TGTGCCAGCAGCGTAGGGTCAGGGTCTGGAAACACCATATATTTT. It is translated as CASSVGSGSGNTIYF.

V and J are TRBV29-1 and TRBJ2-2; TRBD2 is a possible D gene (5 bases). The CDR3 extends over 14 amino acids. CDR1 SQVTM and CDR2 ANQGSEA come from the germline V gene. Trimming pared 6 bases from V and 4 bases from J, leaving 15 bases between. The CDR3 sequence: CSVGMASLTGELFF. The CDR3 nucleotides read TGCAGCGTCGGGATGGCTAGTCTCACCGGGGAGCTGTTTTTT.

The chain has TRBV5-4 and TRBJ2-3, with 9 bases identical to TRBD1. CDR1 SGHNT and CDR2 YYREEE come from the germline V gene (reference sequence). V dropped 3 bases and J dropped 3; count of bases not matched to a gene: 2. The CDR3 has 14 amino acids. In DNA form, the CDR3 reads TGTGCCAGCAGCTGGGGACAGGGAACAGATACGCAGTATTTT. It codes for CASSWGQGTDTQYF. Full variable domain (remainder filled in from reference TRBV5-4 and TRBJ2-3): ETGVTQSPTHLIKTRGQQVTLRCSSQSGHNTVSWYQQALGQGPQFIFQYYREEENGRGNFPPRFSGLQFPNYSSELNVNALELDDSALYLCASSWGQGTDTQYFGPGTRLTVL.

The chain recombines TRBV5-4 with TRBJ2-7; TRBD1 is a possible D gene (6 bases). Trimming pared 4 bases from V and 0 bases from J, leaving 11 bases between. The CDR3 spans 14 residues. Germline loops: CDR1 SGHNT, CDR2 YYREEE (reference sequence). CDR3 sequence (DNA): TGTGCCAGCAGCCCAGGACAGAGCTCCTACGAGCAGTACTTC. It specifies CASSPGQSSYEQYF. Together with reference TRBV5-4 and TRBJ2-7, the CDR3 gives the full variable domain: ETGVTQSPTHLIKTRGQQVTLRCSSQSGHNTVSWYQQALGQGPQFIFQYYREEENGRGNFPPRFSGLQFPNYSSELNVNALELDDSALYLCASSPGQSSYEQYFGPGTRLTVT.

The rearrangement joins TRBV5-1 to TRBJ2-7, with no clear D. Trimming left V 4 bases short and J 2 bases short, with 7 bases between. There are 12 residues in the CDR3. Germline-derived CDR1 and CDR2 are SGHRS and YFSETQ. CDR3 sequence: CASSPETYEQYF. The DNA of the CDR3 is TGCGCCAGCAGCCCCGAGACCTACGAGCAGTACTTC.

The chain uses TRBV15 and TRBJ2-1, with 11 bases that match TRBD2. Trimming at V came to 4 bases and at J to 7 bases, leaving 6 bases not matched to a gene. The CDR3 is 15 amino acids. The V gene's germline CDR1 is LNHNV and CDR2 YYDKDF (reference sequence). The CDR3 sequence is CATSITSGSINEQFF. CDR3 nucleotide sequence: TGTGCCACCAGCATAACTAGCGGGAGTATTAATGAGCAGTTCTTC.

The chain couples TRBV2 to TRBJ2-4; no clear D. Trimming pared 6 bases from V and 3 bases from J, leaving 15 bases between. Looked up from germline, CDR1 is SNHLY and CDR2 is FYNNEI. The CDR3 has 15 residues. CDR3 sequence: CASRGDTLGKNIQYF. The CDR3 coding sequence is TGTGCCAGCAGGGGTGACACTCTGGGCAAAAACATTCAGTACTTC. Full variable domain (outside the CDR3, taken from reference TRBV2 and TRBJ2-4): EPEVTQTPSHQVTQMGQEVILRCVPISNHLYFYWYRQILGQKVEFLVSFYNNEISEKSEIFDDQFSVERPDGSNFTLKIRSTKLEDSAMYFCASRGDTLGKNIQYFGAGTRLSVL.